The following is a T cell receptor (beta chain) sequence with its context. The specificity of this receptor is unknown. No base quality values were provided; no much bigger clone lies one nucleotide off. The immunoSEQ Assay, a bias-controlled multiplex PCR, was used to amplify TCRbeta CDR3 regions from genomic DNA. The study's own analysis went as follows. The number of nucleated cells in each sample was estimated by amplification of reference gene primers within the assay. To quantify the absolute abundance of each unique TCRbeta CDR3 rearrangement, sequence reads were collapsed and filtered. For each sample, productive Simpson clonality was calculated by taking the square root of Simpson's diversity index across productive rearrangements. The immuneACCESS repertoire file appears here via TCRdb, limited to in-frame rearrangements. These files lack a portion of the clones; in checked studies, under half of the deficit traces to unresolved V genes, and the cause of the others is not known. V, J and clone size are taken as reported in that table, and D and trimming were inferred from the DNA itself. Across this sample there are around 340,000 clones, with about four fifths seen only once. The ten most abundant clones make up approximately 3% of the sample.

From the cysteine up to the phenylalanine, the CDR3 has a length of 17 residues. This entry keeps only the CDR3 DNA: 51 bases, framed from base 1. The sample originates from a study of blood T cell repertoires in COVID-19 (dated by TCRdb to about 2020). Study-wide context: Samples from collaborators originated in the United States, Italy and Spain and spanned both the acute and convalescent phases of COVID-19. Samples were obtained from the ongoing ImmuneRACE study (first 160 participants) and from roughly 1,300 subjects provided by 6 global collaborators. Deeply sampled blood TCRbeta repertoires from subjects exposed to, actively infected with, or recovered from COVID-19 were included in the dataset. HLA class I and class II types, where available, came from metadata supplied by the sample provider rather than from assay-based typing. The sample metadata nearly always contained a de-identified subject ID, COVID-19 status, age in years and sex. The repertoires were released in a freely available public database meant as a resource for research on the immune response to SARS-CoV-2. The prospective study material was composed of cDNA or gDNA derived from T cells, B-cell-depleted T cells, or PBMCs. What the work shows at the level of the full study, not this receptor alone: The amount of clinical and demographic metadata varied by source and participant and was provided uncurated.

Collaborating institutions collected whole blood in K2EDTA tubes following their own protocols. Collaborator samples were shipped for TCRbeta analysis as frozen whole blood, isolated PBMCs, or DNA extracted from either sample type. The origin of this receptor is a man younger than 45 with active or convalescent COVID-19. The sequenced sample was peripheral blood. The chain links TRBV21-1 with TRBJ1-2. TRBV21-1 has pseudogene status. The nucleotide sequence reads as follows: TGTGCCAGCAGCAAGGCATTGGATAGGTGCGGAGGCTATGGCTACACCTTC. Its translation is CASSKALDRCGGYGYTF.